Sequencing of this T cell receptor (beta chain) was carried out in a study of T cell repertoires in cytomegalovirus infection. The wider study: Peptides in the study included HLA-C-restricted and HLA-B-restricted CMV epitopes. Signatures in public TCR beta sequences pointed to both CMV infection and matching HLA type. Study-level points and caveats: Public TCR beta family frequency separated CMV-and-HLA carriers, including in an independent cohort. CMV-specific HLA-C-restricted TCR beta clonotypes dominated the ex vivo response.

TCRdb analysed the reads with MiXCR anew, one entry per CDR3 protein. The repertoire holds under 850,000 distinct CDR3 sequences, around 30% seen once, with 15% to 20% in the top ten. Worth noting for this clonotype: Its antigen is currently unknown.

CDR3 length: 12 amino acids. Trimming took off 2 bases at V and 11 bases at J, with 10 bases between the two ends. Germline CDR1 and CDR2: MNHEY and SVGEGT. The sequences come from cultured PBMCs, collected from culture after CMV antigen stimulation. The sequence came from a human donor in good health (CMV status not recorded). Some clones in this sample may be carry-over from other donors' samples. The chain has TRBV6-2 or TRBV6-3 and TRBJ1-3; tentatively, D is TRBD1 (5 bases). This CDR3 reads CASSYDGHAIYF. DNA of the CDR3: TGTGCCAGCAGTTACGACGGACACGCCATATATTTT.